Here is one TCR beta chain with its context. Antigen specificity is unknown. cDNA came from about 0.5 to 1 ug RNA primed by random hexamers. An immunoSEQ multiplex PCR generated amplified TCR beta CDR3 products spanning 54 Vbeta and 13 Jbeta. TCRdb itself ran the immunoSEQ multiplex PCR reads through MiXCR, one entry per CDR3 protein. This table has about 300,000 distinct CDR3 sequences, approximately 91% appearing once. These data are taken from a study of CD8 T cells in Susac syndrome. Germline V CDR1 and CDR2: LGHDT, YNNKEL (reference sequence). The CDR3 runs 15 residues. The V gene lost 5 bases and the J gene lost 4 bases, with 17 bases spanning the gap. Overall study results and limits: It was acknowledged in the study that its TCR sequencing and HLA analysis involved a relatively small number of individuals.

In blood CD8+ and CD4+ T cells, TCR beta underwent sequencing. The sequenced material came from CD8+ T cells from PBMCs. The V gene is TRBV3-1, the J gene TRBJ1-2; D might be TRBD1 (5 bases). The receptor was isolated from a human donor with multiple sclerosis. The CDR3 DNA reads TGTGCCAGCAGCGGGGGACCGCTCTACCTCTATGGCTACACCTTC. It yields the protein CASSGGPLYLYGYTF.